The rows below give T cell receptor beta chains drawn from one sample of a study of blood T cell repertoires in COVID-19. The protocol was immunoSEQ multiplex PCR, while the TCRdb copy is restricted to in-frame clones and leaves out a portion. The profile shows 50,000 or so clones, approximately 90% of them singletons. The sample was peripheral blood. These TCRs come from an elderly man with acute or convalescent COVID-19. The CDR3 runs from the conserved cysteine through the conserved F or W. The D gene is left open where the match is weak. Only part of the rows carry a size: once, few, many, or a class if the clone is expanded.

clone size	D gene	J gene	V gene	CDR3 protein	CDR3 DNA
.	.	TRBJ1-1	TRBV7-9	CASSHVSDHPEAFF	TGTGCCAGCAGCCATGTCAGCGATCATCCTGAAGCTTTCTTT
.	TRBD1	TRBJ2-2	TRBV5-5	CASSGRDRVFGELFF	TGTGCCAGCAGCGGGAGGGACAGGGTTTTCGGGGAGCTGTTTTTT
.	TRBD2	TRBJ2-3	TRBV5-8	CASSPGLAVLADTQYF	TGTGCCAGCAGCCCCGGACTAGCGGTTTTGGCAGATACGCAGTATTTT
.	TRBD1	TRBJ2-3	TRBV5-1	CASSSDRGITDTQYF	TGCGCCAGCAGCTCGGACAGGGGGATCACAGATACGCAGTATTTT
.	TRBD1	TRBJ2-3	TRBV24-1	CATSARQGVTDTQYF	TGTGCCACCAGTGCCCGACAGGGTGTCACAGATACGCAGTATTTT
.	.	TRBJ1-2	TRBV30	CAWSVAGGNYGYTF	TGTGCCTGGAGCGTGGCCGGGGGTAACTATGGCTACACCTTC
.	.	TRBJ1-5	TRBV2	CASSVGGDQPQHF	TGTGCCAGCAGTGTAGGGGGTGATCAGCCCCAGCATTTT
.	TRBD2	TRBJ2-1	TRBV7-9	CASSLSSGGAFVSYNEQFF	TGTGCCAGCAGCTTATCTAGCGGGGGGGCATTTGTATCCTACAATGAGCAGTTCTTC
few	TRBD1	TRBJ2-7	TRBV28	CASSRGQGEEQYF	TGTGCCAGCAGTCGGGGACAGGGGGAGGAGCAGTACTTC
.	.	TRBJ1-2	TRBV19	CASSAGYGYTF	TGTGCCAGTAGTGCCGGCTATGGCTACACCTTC
.	TRBD1	TRBJ1-6	TRBV5-5	CASSLGQGNSPLHF	TGTGCCAGCAGCTTAGGACAGGGGAATTCACCCCTCCACTTT
.	.	TRBJ1-6	TRBV19	CASSGTLNSPLHF	TGTGCCAGTAGCGGGACATTGAATTCACCCCTCCACTTT
.	.	TRBJ1-1	TRBV3-1/TRBV3-2	CASSLSDKNTEAFF	TGTGCCAGCAGCCTTTCAGACAAGAACACTGAAGCTTTCTTT
.	TRBD2	TRBJ2-3	TRBV3-1/TRBV3-2	CASSQGGSGGTDTQYF	TGTGCCAGCAGCCAAGGGGGTAGCGGGGGCACAGATACGCAGTATTTT
.	TRBD2	TRBJ2-7	TRBV18	CASSPPGLAGYEQYF	TGTGCCAGCTCACCCCCGGGACTAGCGGGGTACGAGCAGTACTTC
.	.	TRBJ1-2	TRBV30	CAWNPGLDYGYTF	TGTGCCTGGAACCCCGGACTAGACTATGGCTACACCTTC
once	.	TRBJ1-6	TRBV28	CASSFRSPLHF	TGTGCCAGCAGTTTCAGATCACCCCTCCACTTT
.	.	TRBJ1-1	TRBV29-1	CSVGQPNTEAFF	TGCAGCGTTGGACAGCCGAACACTGAAGCTTTCTTT
.	TRBD1	TRBJ2-7	TRBV2	CASSGTGSGEQYF	TGTGCCAGCAGTGGGACAGGGTCGGGCGAGCAGTACTTC
.	TRBD1	TRBJ1-1	TRBV24-1	CATRETGDTEAFF	TGTGCCACCAGAGAGACAGGGGACACTGAAGCTTTCTTT
few	.	TRBJ2-1	TRBV10-3	CAISESRQVTYNEQFF	TGTGCCATCAGTGAGTCAAGACAGGTCACCTACAATGAGCAGTTCTTC
.	.	TRBJ1-2	TRBV7-8	CASSLGRLGGYGYTF	TGTGCCAGCAGCTTAGGAAGACTGGGGGGCTATGGCTACACCTTC
.	.	TRBJ2-3	TRBV19	CASSIQGLSTDTQYF	TGTGCCAGTAGTATACAGGGCCTTAGCACAGATACGCAGTATTTT
.	.	TRBJ1-1	TRBV27	CASSLSHNTEAFF	TGTGCCAGCAGTTTAAGCCACAACACTGAAGCTTTCTTT